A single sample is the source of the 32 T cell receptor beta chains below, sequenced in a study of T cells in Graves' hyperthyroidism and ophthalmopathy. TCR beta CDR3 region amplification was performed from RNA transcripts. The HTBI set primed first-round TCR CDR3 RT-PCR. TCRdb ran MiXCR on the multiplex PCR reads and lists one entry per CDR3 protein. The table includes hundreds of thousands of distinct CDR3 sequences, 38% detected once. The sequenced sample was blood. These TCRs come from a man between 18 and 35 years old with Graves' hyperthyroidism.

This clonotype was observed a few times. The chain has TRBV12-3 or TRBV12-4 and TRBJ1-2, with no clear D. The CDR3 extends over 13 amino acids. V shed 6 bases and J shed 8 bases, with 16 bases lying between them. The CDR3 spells CASSPTGRWGYTF. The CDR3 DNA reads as TGTGCCAGCAGCCCTACGGGCAGGTGGGGCTACACCTTC.

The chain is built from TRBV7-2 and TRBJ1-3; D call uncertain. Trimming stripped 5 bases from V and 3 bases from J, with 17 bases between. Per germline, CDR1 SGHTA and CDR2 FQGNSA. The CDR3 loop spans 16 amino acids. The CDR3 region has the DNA TGTGCCAGCAGCAAGTCACTAGCGGGATATGGAAACACCATATATTTT. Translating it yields CASSKSLAGYGNTIYF.

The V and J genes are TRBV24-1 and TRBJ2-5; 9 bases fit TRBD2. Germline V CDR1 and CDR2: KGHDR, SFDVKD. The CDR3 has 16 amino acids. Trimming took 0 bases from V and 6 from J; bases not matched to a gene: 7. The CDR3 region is CATSDLSAGGRKTQYF. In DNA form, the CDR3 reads TGTGCCACCAGTGATTTGTCAGCGGGGGGCAGAAAGACCCAGTACTTC.

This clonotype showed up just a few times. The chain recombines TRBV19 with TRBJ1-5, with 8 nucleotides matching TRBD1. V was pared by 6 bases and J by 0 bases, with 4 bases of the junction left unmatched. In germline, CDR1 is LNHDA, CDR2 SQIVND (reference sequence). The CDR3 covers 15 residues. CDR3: CASRPRGRSNQPQHF. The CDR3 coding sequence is TGTGCCAGTAGACCCAGGGGGCGTAGCAATCAGCCCCAGCATTTT.

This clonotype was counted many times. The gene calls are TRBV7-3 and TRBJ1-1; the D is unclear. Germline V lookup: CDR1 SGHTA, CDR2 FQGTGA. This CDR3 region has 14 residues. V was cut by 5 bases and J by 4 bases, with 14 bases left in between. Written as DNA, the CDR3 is TGTGCCAGCAGCCCGGGCGGGTTGGGCACTGAAGCTTTCTTT. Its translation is CASSPGGLGTEAFF.

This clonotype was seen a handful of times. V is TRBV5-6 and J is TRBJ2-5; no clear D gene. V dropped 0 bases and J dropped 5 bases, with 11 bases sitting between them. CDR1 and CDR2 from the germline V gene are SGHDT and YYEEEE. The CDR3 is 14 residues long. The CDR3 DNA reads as TGTGCCAGCAGCTTGGAGGTCGGGCTGGAGACCCAGTACTTC. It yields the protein CASSLEVGLETQYF.

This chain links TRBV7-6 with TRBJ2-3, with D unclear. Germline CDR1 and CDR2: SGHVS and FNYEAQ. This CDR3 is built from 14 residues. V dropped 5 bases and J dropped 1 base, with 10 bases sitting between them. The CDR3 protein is CASSPLSGTDTQYF. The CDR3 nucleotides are TGTGCCAGCAGCCCTTTAAGCGGCACAGATACGCAGTATTTT.

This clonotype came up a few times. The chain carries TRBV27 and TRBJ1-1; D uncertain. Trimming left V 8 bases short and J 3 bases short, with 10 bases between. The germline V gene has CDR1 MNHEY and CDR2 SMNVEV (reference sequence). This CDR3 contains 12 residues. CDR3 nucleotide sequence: TGTGCCAGCCACAGCCCGCACACTGAAGCTTTCTTT. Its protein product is CASHSPHTEAFF.

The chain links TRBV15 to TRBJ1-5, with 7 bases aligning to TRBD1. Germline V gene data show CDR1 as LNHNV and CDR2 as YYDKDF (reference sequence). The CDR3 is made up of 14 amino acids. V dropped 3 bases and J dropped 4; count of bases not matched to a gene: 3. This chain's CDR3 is CATSRTGQNQPQHF. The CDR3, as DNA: TGTGCCACCAGCAGGACGGGACAGAATCAGCCCCAGCATTTT.

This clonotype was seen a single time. For the CDR3, the DNA is TGTGCCATCGGAGCGGGCGGGCCCTACGAGCAGTACTTC. The encoded protein is CAIGAGGPYEQYF. V and J are TRBV10-3 and TRBJ2-7, with D possibly TRBD2 on 6 matching bases. V lost 8 bases and J lost 2, with 13 bases in between. The germline V gene has CDR1 ENHRY and CDR2 SYGVKD. The CDR3 covers 13 residues.

In DNA, the CDR3 is TGCAGTGCTAGTGCAGGGCCCTATGGCTACACCTTC. Its protein is CSASAGPYGYTF. This chain links TRBV20-1 with TRBJ1-2; tentatively, D is TRBD1 (5 bases). V was clipped by 3 bases and J by 4 bases, with 9 bases between them. This CDR3 has 12 amino acids. Germline lookup yields CDR1 DFQATT and CDR2 SNEGSKA (reference sequence).

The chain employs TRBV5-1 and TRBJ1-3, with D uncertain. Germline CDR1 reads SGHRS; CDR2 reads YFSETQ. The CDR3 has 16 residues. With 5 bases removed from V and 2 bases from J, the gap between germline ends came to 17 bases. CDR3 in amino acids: CASSYDPRVTGNTIYF. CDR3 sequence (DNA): TGCGCCAGCAGTTACGACCCCCGGGTAACTGGAAACACCATATATTTT.

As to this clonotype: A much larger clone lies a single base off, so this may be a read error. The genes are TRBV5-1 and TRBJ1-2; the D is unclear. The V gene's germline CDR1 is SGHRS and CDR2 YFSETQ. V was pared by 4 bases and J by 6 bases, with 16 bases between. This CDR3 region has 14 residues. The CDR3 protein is CASSLPRTDNGYTF. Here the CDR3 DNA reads TGCGCCAGCAGCCTCCCTAGGACTGACAATGGCTACACCTTC.

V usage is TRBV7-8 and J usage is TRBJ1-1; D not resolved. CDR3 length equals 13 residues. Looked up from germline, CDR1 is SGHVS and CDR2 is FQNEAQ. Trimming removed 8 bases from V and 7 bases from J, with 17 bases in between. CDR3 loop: CASSPVGRIEAFF. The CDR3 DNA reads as TGTGCCAGCTCACCAGTCGGGCGGATTGAAGCTTTCTTT.

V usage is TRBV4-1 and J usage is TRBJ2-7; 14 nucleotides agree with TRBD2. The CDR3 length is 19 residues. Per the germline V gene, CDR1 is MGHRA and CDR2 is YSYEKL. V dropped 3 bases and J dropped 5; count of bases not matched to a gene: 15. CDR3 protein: CASSHGPPGLAGVKNEQYF. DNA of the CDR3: TGCGCCAGCAGCCACGGACCTCCGGGACTAGCGGGAGTGAAGAACGAGCAGTACTTC.

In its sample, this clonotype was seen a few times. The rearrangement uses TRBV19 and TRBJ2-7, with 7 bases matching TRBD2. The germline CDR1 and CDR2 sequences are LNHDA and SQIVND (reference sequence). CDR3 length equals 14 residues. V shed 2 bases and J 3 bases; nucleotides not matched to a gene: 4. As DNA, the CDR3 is TGTGCCAGTAGTATAACTAGCGAGGGCTACGAGCAGTACTTC. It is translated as CASSITSEGYEQYF.

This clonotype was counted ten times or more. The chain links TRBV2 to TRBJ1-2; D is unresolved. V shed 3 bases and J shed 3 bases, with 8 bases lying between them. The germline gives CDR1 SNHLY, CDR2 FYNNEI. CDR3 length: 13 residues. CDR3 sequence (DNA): TGTGCCAGCAGTGACGGTTCAGACTATGGCTACACCTTC. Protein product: CASSDGSDYGYTF.

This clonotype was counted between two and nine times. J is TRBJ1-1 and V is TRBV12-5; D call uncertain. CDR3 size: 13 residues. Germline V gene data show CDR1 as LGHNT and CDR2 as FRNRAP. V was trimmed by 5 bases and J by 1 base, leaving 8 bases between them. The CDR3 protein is CASGTRANTEAFF. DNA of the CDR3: TGTGCTAGTGGTACTAGGGCGAACACTGAAGCTTTCTTT.

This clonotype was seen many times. The CDR3 sequence is CASMRGAGANVLTF. CDR3 DNA: TGTGCCAGCATGAGGGGCGCTGGGGCCAACGTCCTGACTTTC. This chain links TRBV5-6 with TRBJ2-6; D may correspond to TRBD1 or TRBD2 (5 bases each). This CDR3 has 14 residues. The germline CDR1 and CDR2 sequences are SGHDT and YYEEEE. V lost 6 bases to trimming and J lost 2 bases, with 9 bases between them.

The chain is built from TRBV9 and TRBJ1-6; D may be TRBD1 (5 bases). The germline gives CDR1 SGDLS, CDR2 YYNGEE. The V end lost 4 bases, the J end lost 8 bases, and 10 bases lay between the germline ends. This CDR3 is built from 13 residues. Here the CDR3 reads CASSQGADSPLHF. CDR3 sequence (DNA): TGTGCCAGCAGCCAAGGGGCGGATTCACCCCTCCACTTT.

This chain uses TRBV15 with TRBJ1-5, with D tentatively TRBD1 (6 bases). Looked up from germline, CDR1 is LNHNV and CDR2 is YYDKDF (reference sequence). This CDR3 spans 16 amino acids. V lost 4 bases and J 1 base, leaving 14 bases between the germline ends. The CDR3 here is CATSMTQQGSNQPQHF. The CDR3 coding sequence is TGTGCCACCAGCATGACGCAACAGGGAAGCAATCAGCCCCAGCATTTT.

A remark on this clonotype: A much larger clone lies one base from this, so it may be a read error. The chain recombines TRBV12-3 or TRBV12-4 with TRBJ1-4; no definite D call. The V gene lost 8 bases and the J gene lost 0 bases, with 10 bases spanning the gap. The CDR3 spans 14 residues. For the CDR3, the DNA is TGTGCCAGCGGCCTCCGCTCAACTAATGAAAAACTGTTTTTT. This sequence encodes CASGLRSTNEKLFF.

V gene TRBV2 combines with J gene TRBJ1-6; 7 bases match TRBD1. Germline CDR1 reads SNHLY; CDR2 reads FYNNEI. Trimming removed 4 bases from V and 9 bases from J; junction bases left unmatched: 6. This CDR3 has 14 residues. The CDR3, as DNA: TGTGCCAGCAGTGTGACAGGGAATAGTTCACCCCTCCACTTT. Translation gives CASSVTGNSSPLHF.

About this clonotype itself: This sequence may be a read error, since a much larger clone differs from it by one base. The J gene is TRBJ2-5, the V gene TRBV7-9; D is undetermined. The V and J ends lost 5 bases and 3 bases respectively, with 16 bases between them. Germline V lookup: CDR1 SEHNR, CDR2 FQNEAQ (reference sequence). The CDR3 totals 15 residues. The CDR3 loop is CASSESRWAEETQYF. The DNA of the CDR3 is TGTGCCAGCAGCGAAAGCCGGTGGGCGGAAGAGACCCAGTACTTC.

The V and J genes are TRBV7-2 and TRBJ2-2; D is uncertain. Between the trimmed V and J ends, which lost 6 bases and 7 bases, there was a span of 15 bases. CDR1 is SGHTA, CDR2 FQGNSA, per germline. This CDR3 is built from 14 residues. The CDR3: CASSRSRQVGELFF. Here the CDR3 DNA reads TGTGCCAGCAGTCGTTCAAGGCAGGTCGGGGAGCTGTTTTTT. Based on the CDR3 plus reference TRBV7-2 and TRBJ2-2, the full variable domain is GAGVSQSPSNKVTEKGKDVELRCDPISGHTALYWYRQSLGQGLEFLIYFQGNSAPDKSGLPSDRFSAERTGGSVSTLTIQRTQQEDSAVYLCASSRSRQVGELFFGEGSRLTVL.

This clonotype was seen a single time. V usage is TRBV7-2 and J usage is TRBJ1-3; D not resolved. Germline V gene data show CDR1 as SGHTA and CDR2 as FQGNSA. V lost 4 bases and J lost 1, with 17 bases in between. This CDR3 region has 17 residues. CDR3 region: CASSSVARIWSGNTIYF. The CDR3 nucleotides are TGTGCCAGCAGCTCAGTCGCCAGGATCTGGTCTGGAAACACCATATATTTT. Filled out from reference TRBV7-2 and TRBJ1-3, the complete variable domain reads GAGVSQSPSNKVTEKGKDVELRCDPISGHTALYWYRQSLGQGLEFLIYFQGNSAPDKSGLPSDRFSAERTGGSVSTLTIQRTQQEDSAVYLCASSSVARIWSGNTIYFGEGSWLTVV.

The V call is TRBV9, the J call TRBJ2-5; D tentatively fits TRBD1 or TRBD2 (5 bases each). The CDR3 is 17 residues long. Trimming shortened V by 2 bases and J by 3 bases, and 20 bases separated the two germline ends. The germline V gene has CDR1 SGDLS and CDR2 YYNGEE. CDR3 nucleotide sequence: TGTGCCAGCAGCGTGGCCGGGACCGCCGATCGAGAAGAGACCCAGTACTTC. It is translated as CASSVAGTADREETQYF.

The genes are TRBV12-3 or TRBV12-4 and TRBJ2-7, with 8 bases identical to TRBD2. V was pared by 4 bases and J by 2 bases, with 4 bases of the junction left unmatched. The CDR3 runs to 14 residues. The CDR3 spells CASSYSGETYEQYF. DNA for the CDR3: TGTGCCAGCAGTTATAGCGGGGAAACCTACGAGCAGTACTTC.

The DNA for the CDR3 is TGTGCCAGCAGCTCCCTCGGAGTTACTTATGGCTACACCTTC. It is translated as CASSSLGVTYGYTF. The J gene is TRBJ1-2, the V gene TRBV7-9; D gene uncertain. The V and J ends lost 4 bases and 5 bases respectively, with 14 bases between them. In germline, CDR1 is SEHNR, CDR2 FQNEAQ (reference sequence). The CDR3 loop spans 14 amino acids.

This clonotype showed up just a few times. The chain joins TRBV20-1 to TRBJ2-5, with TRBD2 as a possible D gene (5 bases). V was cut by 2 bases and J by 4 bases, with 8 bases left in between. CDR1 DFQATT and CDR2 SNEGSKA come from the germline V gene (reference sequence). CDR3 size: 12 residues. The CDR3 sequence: CSARKAGETQYF. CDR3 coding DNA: TGCAGTGCTAGAAAGGCGGGAGAGACCCAGTACTTC.

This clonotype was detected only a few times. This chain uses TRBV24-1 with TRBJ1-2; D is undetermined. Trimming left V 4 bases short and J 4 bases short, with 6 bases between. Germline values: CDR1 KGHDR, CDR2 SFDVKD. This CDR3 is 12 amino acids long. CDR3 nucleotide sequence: TGTGCCACCAGTGACACGATCTATGGCTACACCTTC. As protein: CATSDTIYGYTF.

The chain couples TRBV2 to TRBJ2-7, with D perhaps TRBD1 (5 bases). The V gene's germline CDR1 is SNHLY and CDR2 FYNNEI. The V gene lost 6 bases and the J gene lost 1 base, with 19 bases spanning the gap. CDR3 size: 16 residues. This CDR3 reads CASSLDKSGQSYEQYF. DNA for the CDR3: TGTGCCAGCAGCTTGGACAAATCCGGGCAGTCCTACGAGCAGTACTTC.